This paragraph covers one TCR beta chain sequence. The data were obtained in a study of shared clonotypes between healthy human individuals. Germline assignment: CDR1 SGHTA and CDR2 FQGTGA. The length of the CDR3 is 14 residues. The ends lost 2 bases at V and 7 bases at J; junction bases unmatched: 4. Here immunoSEQ multiplex PCR was the method, and the copy in TCRdb shows in-frame clones only, minus some. The sample includes under 750,000 clones, about two thirds of them seen just once. Input material: memory CD4+ T cells sorted from blood. Subset noted: CD45RA-negative fraction. The rearrangement links TRBV7-3 to TRBJ2-1, with 8 bases lining up with TRBD2. The sequence derives from a woman aged 25 to 39 in good health. The CDR3 reads CASSLDGRANEQFF. The DNA for the CDR3 is TGTGCCAGCAGCTTAGACGGGAGGGCAAATGAGCAGTTCTTC. Full variable domain (missing parts from reference TRBV7-3 and TRBJ2-1): GAGVSQTPSNKVTEKGKYVELRCDPISGHTALYWYRQSLGQGPEFLIYFQGTGAADDSGLPNDRFFAVRPEGSVSTLKIQRTERGDSAVYLCASSLDGRANEQFFGPGTRLTVL.